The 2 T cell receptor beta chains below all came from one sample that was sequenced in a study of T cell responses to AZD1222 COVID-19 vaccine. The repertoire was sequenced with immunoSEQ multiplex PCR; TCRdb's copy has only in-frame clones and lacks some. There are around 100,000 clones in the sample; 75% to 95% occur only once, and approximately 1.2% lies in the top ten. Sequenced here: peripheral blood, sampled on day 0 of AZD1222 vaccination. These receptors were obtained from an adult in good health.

CDR3 amino acids: CASSLVGRNNEQFF. CDR3 DNA sequence: TGTGCCAGCAGTTTAGTAGGTCGAAACAATGAGCAGTTCTTC. This chain links TRBV27 with TRBJ2-1, with no clear D. CDR1 and CDR2 from the germline V gene are MNHEY and SMNVEV (reference sequence). This CDR3 comprises 14 residues. The V end lost 2 bases, the J end lost 5 bases, and 10 bases lay between the germline ends.

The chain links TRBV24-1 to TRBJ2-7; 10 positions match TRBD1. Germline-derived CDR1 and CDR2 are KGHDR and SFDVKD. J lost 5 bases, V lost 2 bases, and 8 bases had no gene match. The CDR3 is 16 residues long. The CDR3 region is CATSDSGTGVLDEQYF. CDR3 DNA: TGTGCCACCAGTGATTCTGGGACAGGGGTTCTAGACGAGCAGTACTTC.